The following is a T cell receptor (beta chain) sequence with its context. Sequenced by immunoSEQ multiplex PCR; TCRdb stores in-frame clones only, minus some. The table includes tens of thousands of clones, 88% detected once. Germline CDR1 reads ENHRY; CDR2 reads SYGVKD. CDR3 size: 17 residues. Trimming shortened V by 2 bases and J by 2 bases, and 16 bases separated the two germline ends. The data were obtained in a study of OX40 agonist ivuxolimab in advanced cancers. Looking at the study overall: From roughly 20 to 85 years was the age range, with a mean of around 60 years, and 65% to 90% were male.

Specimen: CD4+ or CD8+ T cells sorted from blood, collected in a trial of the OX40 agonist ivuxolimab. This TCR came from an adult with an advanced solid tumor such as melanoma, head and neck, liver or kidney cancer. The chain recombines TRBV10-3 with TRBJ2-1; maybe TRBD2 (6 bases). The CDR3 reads CAISEPGGDLPYNEQFF. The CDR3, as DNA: TGTGCCATCAGTGAGCCCGGAGGGGACTTGCCCTACAATGAGCAGTTCTTC.